The 31 T cell receptor beta chains reported below all come from one sample, sequenced in a study of Ad26.COV2.S vaccination and SARS-CoV-2 variants. TCRdb's copy holds only in-frame clones and misses some; the assay was immunoSEQ multiplex PCR. The repertoire holds roughly 420,000 clones, roughly nine tenths seen once, with about 2.4% in the top ten. The treatment is: some 20 received Ad26.COV2.S at low or high dose, single or two shots; a few received placebo; per-sample allocation not given. Vaccine and placebo recipients were sampled on day 63 after the first injection. The source material was peripheral blood, sampled in a trial of Ad26.COV2.S vaccine versus placebo. The receptors derive from a person aged 18-65 years who received the Ad26.COV2.S COVID-19 vaccine or a placebo.

The V and J genes are TRBV7-2 and TRBJ1-5; D is undetermined. CDR3 size: 13 residues. CDR1 is SGHTA, CDR2 FQGNSA, per germline. The ends were cut back, 8 bases at V and 6 bases at J, with 14 bases in the middle. Here the CDR3 reads CASGAQTGQPQHF. The CDR3, as DNA: TGTGCCAGCGGCGCGCAGACCGGTCAGCCCCAGCATTTT.

This clone occurred once. The chain joins TRBV5-6 to TRBJ2-3, with 8 nucleotides matching TRBD2. The CDR3 runs 15 residues. The V gene end was trimmed by 4 bases and the J gene end by 6 bases; junction bases not matched to a gene: 10. Per the germline V gene, CDR1 is SGHDT and CDR2 is YYEEEE. This CDR3 reads CASSETSGATDTQYF. The CDR3 DNA reads TGTGCCAGCAGCGAAACTAGCGGCGCCACTGATACGCAGTATTTT.

The V and J genes are TRBV5-1 and TRBJ2-1, with a weak D call TRBD1 (6 bases). Germline CDR1 is SGHRS and CDR2 is YFSETQ. This CDR3 has 15 amino acids. With 1 base removed from V and 7 bases from J, the gap between germline ends came to 15 bases. CDR3 coding DNA: TGCGCCAGCAGCTTGATTTACAGGGAACGGAATGAGCAGTTCTTC. Translated: CASSLIYRERNEQFF.

The chain carries TRBV7-8 and TRBJ1-1; weak D call: TRBD1 (5 bases). There are 14 residues in the CDR3. Trimming took 1 base from V and 4 from J, leaving 10 bases between them. The germline gives CDR1 SGHVS, CDR2 FQNEAQ. CDR3 region: CASSLVRRATEAFF. The DNA of the CDR3 is TGTGCCAGCAGCTTAGTGCGCAGGGCCACTGAAGCTTTCTTT.

The rearrangement joins TRBV7-9 to TRBJ1-2, with D possibly being TRBD1 (5 bases). Trimming cost V 11 bases and J 2 bases, with 18 bases left between them. This CDR3 is 14 amino acids long. Germline loops: CDR1 SEHNR, CDR2 FQNEAQ (reference sequence). The CDR3 DNA sequence: TGTGCCGGGTCTTCGGGTTGGGGGAACTATGGCTACACCTTC. Translation: CAGSSGWGNYGYTF. The complete variable domain, with remaining parts taken from reference TRBV7-9 and TRBJ1-2, reads DTGVSQNPRHKITKRGQNVTFRCDPISEHNRLYWYRQTLGQGPEFLTYFQNEAQLEKSRLLSDRFSAERPKGSFSTLEIQRTEQGDSAMYLCAGSSGWGNYGYTFGSGTRLTVV.

This chain joins TRBV18 and TRBJ1-2; D remains unclear. This CDR3 is 19 amino acids long. V was trimmed by 2 bases and J by 8 bases, leaving 30 bases between them. In germline, CDR1 is KGHSH, CDR2 LQKENI. CDR3 protein: CASSPGRGVINPDYRGYTF. DNA of the CDR3: TGTGCCAGCTCACCAGGACGAGGAGTGATCAATCCCGACTATCGCGGCTACACCTTC.

The chain is built from TRBV9 and TRBJ2-2; D gene ambiguous. Deletions cut 2 bases from V and 4 bases from J, with 6 bases between. The CDR3 is 13 residues long. Germline V CDR1 and CDR2: SGDLS, YYNGEE. CDR3 nucleotides: TGTGCCAGCAGCGTCGACTCCACCGGGGAGCTGTTTTTT. This gives the protein CASSVDSTGELFF.

J is TRBJ2-3 and V is TRBV30, with no clear D. The CDR3 contains 14 residues. Trimming took off 4 bases at V and 2 bases at J, with 13 bases between the two ends. The germline V gene has CDR1 GTSNPN and CDR2 SVGIG (reference sequence). CDR3 in DNA: TGTGCCTGGAACGGCCCACTAATCACAGATACGCAGTATTTT. The encoded protein is CAWNGPLITDTQYF.

The V call is TRBV7-9, the J call TRBJ1-4; the D gene is possibly TRBD1 (5 bases). V lost 5 bases and J 4 bases, leaving 20 bases between the germline ends. The CDR3 has 17 residues. CDR1 SEHNR and CDR2 FQNEAQ come from the germline V gene (reference sequence). The CDR3, as DNA: TGTGCCAGCAGCCCCCCTATGCGGGACGGAGTTAATGAAAAACTGTTTTTT. Amino acids: CASSPPMRDGVNEKLFF. Supplemented by reference TRBV7-9 and TRBJ1-4, the full variable domain reads DTGVSQNPRHKITKRGQNVTFRCDPISEHNRLYWYRQTLGQGPEFLTYFQNEAQLEKSRLLSDRFSAERPKGSFSTLEIQRTEQGDSAMYLCASSPPMRDGVNEKLFFGSGTQLSVL.

The chain has TRBV4-1 and TRBJ2-3, with TRBD2 identical over 8 bases. The CDR3 runs 19 residues. V lost 0 bases and J lost 1; bases outside the gene matches: 12. Germline CDR1 MGHRA, CDR2 YSYEKL. For the CDR3, the DNA is TGCGCCAGCAGCCAAGATGGTAGCGGGGCCCCTTTCGGCACAGATACGCAGTATTTT. Its translation: CASSQDGSGAPFGTDTQYF.

The J gene is TRBJ2-5, the V gene TRBV5-1; no definite D call. The V end was cut by 3 bases, the J end by 5 bases, with 11 bases between. Germline CDR1 and CDR2: SGHRS and YFSETQ. The CDR3 is made up of 13 amino acids. The CDR3 bases are TGCGCCAGCAGCTCCGGGCCAAGGGAGACCCAGTACTTC. It codes for CASSSGPRETQYF.

V is TRBV10-3 and J is TRBJ2-3; 7 nucleotides line up with TRBD1. Losses at the gene ends were 5 bases for V and 2 bases for J; bases not matched to a gene: 7. Germline values: CDR1 ENHRY, CDR2 SYGVKD. This CDR3 is built from 15 residues. CDR3 sequence reads: CAISTPGQPTDTQYF. CDR3 bases: TGTGCCATCAGTACACCGGGACAGCCCACAGATACGCAGTATTTT.

The chain carries TRBV7-2 and TRBJ2-3; no clear D gene. The germline CDR1 and CDR2 sequences are SGHTA and FQGNSA. V was shortened by 3 bases and J by 4 bases, with 14 bases between the two germline ends. The CDR3 sequence is 15 residues long. The CDR3 is CASSFPVRRADTQYF. The CDR3 DNA reads as TGTGCCAGCAGCTTCCCCGTCCGAAGGGCAGATACGCAGTATTTT.

V gene TRBV20-1 combines with J gene TRBJ1-5; D gene uncertain. Trimming took off 3 bases at V and 9 bases at J, with 18 bases between the two ends. CDR1 DFQATT and CDR2 SNEGSKA come from the germline V gene (reference sequence). There are 14 residues in the CDR3. CDR3 nucleotides: TGCAGTGCTAGTTCTCGGACCGGACTATCGCCCCAGCATTTT. It yields the protein CSASSRTGLSPQHF.

This clone was seen a handful of times. The rearrangement links TRBV27 to TRBJ2-7; 12 bases align to TRBD2. J was trimmed by 3 bases and V by 10 bases; bases with no gene match: 10. The CDR3 sequence is 15 residues long. Germline V CDR1 and CDR2: MNHEY, SMNVEV (reference sequence). The CDR3 coding sequence is TGTGCCAAACAGATAAGACTAGCGGGAGACTACGAGCAGTACGTC. Protein: CAKQIRLAGDYEQYV.

The rearrangement joins TRBV10-3 to TRBJ1-5; the D is unclear. CDR3 length: 15 residues. The V end lost 0 bases, the J end lost 0 bases, and 6 bases lay between the germline ends. CDR1 and CDR2 from the germline V gene are ENHRY and SYGVKD. The CDR3 loop reads CAISESGFSNQPQHF. CDR3 sequence (DNA): TGTGCCATCAGTGAGTCCGGGTTTAGCAATCAGCCCCAGCATTTT.

This chain links TRBV6-6 with TRBJ2-7; 7 bases agree with TRBD1. V gave up 2 bases and J gave up 2 bases; unmatched junction bases: 3. The germline V gene has CDR1 MNHNY and CDR2 SVGAGI (reference sequence). This CDR3 spans 14 amino acids. CDR3 sequence: CASSYPGTAYEQYV. DNA of the CDR3: TGTGCCAGCAGTTACCCTGGGACAGCCTACGAGCAGTACGTC.

The V and J genes are TRBV19 and TRBJ1-5; perhaps TRBD1 as D (5 bases). Germline CDR1 reads LNHDA; CDR2 reads SQIVND (reference sequence). The CDR3 sequence is 15 residues long. V lost 1 base and J 0 bases, leaving 7 bases between the germline ends. The CDR3 reads CASSIGQYSNQPQHF. DNA of the CDR3: TGTGCCAGTAGTATAGGACAGTATAGCAATCAGCCCCAGCATTTT.

The J gene is TRBJ1-4, the V gene TRBV11-2, with 7 bases matching TRBD1. This CDR3 region has 12 residues. CDR1 is SGHAT and CDR2 is FQNNGV in the germline V gene. V lost 3 bases and J lost 14; bases outside the gene matches: 6. The CDR3, as DNA: TGTGCCAGCAGCTTTGAGGACAGGTTCCTGTTTTTT. Translating gives CASSFEDRFLFF.

This clone was found once. The chain joins TRBV6-5 to TRBJ2-3; 8 nucleotides agree with TRBD2. Looked up from germline, CDR1 is MNHEY and CDR2 is SVGAGI. The CDR3 extends over 15 amino acids. The ends lost 6 bases at V and 4 bases at J; junction bases unmatched: 9. CDR3 sequence: CASSLGGLGPDTQYF. CDR3 coding DNA: TGTGCCAGCAGCCTAGGGGGACTAGGACCAGATACGCAGTATTTT.

V and J are TRBV5-1 and TRBJ2-7, with 12 bases that match TRBD1. The J segment lost 9 bases and the V segment lost 1 base, leaving 8 bases of the junction unmatched. The germline CDR1 and CDR2 sequences are SGHRS and YFSETQ. The CDR3 loop spans 15 amino acids. CDR3 DNA: TGCGCCAGCAGCTTGCGGGACAGGGGGCCTACGGGGCAGTACTTC. Protein product: CASSLRDRGPTGQYF.

The J gene is TRBJ2-3, the V gene TRBV15; tentatively, D is TRBD2 (5 bases). CDR3 length: 14 residues. Germline V gene sequence: CDR1 LNHNV, CDR2 YYDKDF (reference sequence). V lost 3 bases to trimming and J lost 2 bases, with 9 bases between them. The CDR3 region has the DNA TGTGCCACCAGCAGGGCACTAGTCACAGATACGCAGTATTTT. It codes for CATSRALVTDTQYF. Combining the CDR3 with reference TRBV15 and TRBJ2-3 gives the whole variable domain DAMVIQNPRYQVTQFGKPVTLSCSQTLNHNVMYWYQQKSSQAPKLLFHYYDKDFNNEADTPDNFQSRRPNTSFCFLDIRSPGLGDTAMYLCATSRALVTDTQYFGPGTRLTVL.

This clone was recorded once. This chain links TRBV4-3 with TRBJ2-7; weak D call: TRBD2 (5 bases). The length of the CDR3 is 16 residues. Trimming removed 2 bases at V and 2 bases at J, with 16 bases between. Germline V CDR1 and CDR2: LGHNA, YSLEER. CDR3 DNA sequence: TGCGCCAGCAGCCAATCGACCGGCAGAGGGACCTACGAGCAGTACTTC. This encodes CASSQSTGRGTYEQYF.

V and J are TRBV7-2 and TRBJ2-3, with 12 bases lining up with TRBD2. Germline CDR1 reads SGHTA; CDR2 reads FQGNSA. The V segment lost 1 base and the J segment 6 bases; nucleotides outside the gene matches: 2. This CDR3 spans 15 amino acids. CDR3 nucleotides: TGTGCCAGCAGCTTAGAACTAGCGGGAGGTGATACGCAGTATTTT. Translation: CASSLELAGGDTQYF.

This clone turned up a few times. The chain combines TRBV5-1 with TRBJ1-3; D is uncertain. V lost 4 bases and J 0 bases, leaving 8 bases between the germline ends. Germline V CDR1 and CDR2: SGHRS, YFSETQ. This CDR3 has 14 amino acids. The CDR3 reads CASSAGSSGNTIYF. CDR3 sequence (DNA): TGCGCCAGCAGCGCTGGCAGCTCTGGAAACACCATATATTTT. Full variable domain (missing parts from reference TRBV5-1 and TRBJ1-3): KAGVTQTPRYLIKTRGQQVTLSCSPISGHRSVSWYQQTPGQGLQFLFEYFSETQRNKGNFPGRFSGRQFSNSRSEMNVSTLELGDSALYLCASSAGSSGNTIYFGEGSWLTVV.

The chain combines TRBV23-1 with TRBJ2-5; D is ambiguous. Being an ORF, TRBV23-1 has a function that is uncertain. The ends were cut back, 2 bases at V and 5 bases at J, with 9 bases in the middle. The CDR3 is made up of 13 amino acids. The CDR3 region is CASSQVHVETQYF. In DNA form, the CDR3 reads TGCGCCAGCAGTCAAGTCCACGTCGAGACCCAGTACTTC.

CDR3 residues: CASSFGLAGVNEQFF. The CDR3 DNA follows: TGTGCCAGCAGCTTCGGACTAGCGGGAGTAAATGAGCAGTTCTTC. This chain links TRBV7-2 with TRBJ2-1; 13 nucleotides agree with TRBD2. V gave up 3 bases and J gave up 7 bases; unmatched junction bases: 3. CDR3 length: 15 residues. Germline CDR1 is SGHTA and CDR2 is FQGNSA.

The chain employs TRBV29-1 and TRBJ1-4, with D hard to call. Trimming shortened V by 3 bases and J by 9 bases, and 8 bases separated the two germline ends. The CDR3 totals 11 residues. Germline lookup yields CDR1 SQVTM and CDR2 ANQGSEA. In nucleotides, the CDR3 is TGCAGCGTTGATTATAACCAAAAACTGTTTTTT. It encodes CSVDYNQKLFF.

CDR3 DNA: TGTGCCAGCAGTCCACAGGACGGCACTGAAGCTTTCTTT. It specifies CASSPQDGTEAFF. The rearrangement joins TRBV6-5 to TRBJ1-1, with D possibly matching TRBD1 (5 bases). V lost 5 bases and J lost 4, with 11 bases in between. This CDR3 comprises 13 residues. Germline V gene data show CDR1 as MNHEY and CDR2 as SVGAGI.

The chain uses TRBV27 and TRBJ1-4; 7 bases are a match to TRBD1. Germline V CDR1 and CDR2: MNHEY, SMNVEV (reference sequence). The CDR3 consists of 14 residues. Losses at the gene ends were 5 bases for V and 15 bases for J; bases not matched to a gene: 15. The CDR3 DNA sequence: TGTGCCAGCAGTCCAGAAGGACGTACAGGGGACTTGTTTTTT. This codes for CASSPEGRTGDLFF.

This rearrangement joins TRBV6-5 to TRBJ2-5; a weak D match, TRBD1 (6 bases). Germline loops: CDR1 MNHEY, CDR2 SVGAGI. Trimming shortened V by 6 bases and J by 4 bases, and 12 bases separated the two germline ends. CDR3 length: 13 amino acids. Here the CDR3 reads CASRPQGRETQYF. For the CDR3, the DNA is TGTGCCAGCAGGCCTCAGGGGCGAGAGACCCAGTACTTC.